This is a list of T cell receptor beta chains from one sample in a study of blood T cell repertoires in COVID-19. Assay: immunoSEQ multiplex PCR; the TCRdb copy retains only in-frame clones and omits some. The sample includes 350,000 or so clones, 89% of them seen just once. The sample consisted of peripheral blood. These receptors were obtained from a woman aged 55-69 years with COVID-19, enrolled during active disease. CDR3s include the opening cysteine and the closing phenylalanine or tryptophan. A D gene is named only where the DNA matches it firmly. Expanded clones are given a class, and other clones once, few, many or no size at all.

D gene: -
V gene: TRBV28
clone size: -
J gene: TRBJ2-3
CDR3 protein: CASSPRGAPTDTQYF
CDR3 DNA: TGTGCCAGCAGTCCTCGTGGAGCCCCCACAGATACGCAGTATTTT

D gene: TRBD1
V gene: TRBV5-1
clone size: -
J gene: TRBJ1-3
CDR3 protein: CASSLEGQGAGNTIYF
CDR3 DNA: TGCGCCAGCAGCTTGGAGGGGCAGGGGGCTGGAAACACCATATATTTT

D gene: -
V gene: TRBV7-2
clone size: -
J gene: TRBJ1-1
CDR3 protein: CASSYGANTEAFF
CDR3 DNA: TGTGCCAGCAGCTATGGGGCTAACACTGAAGCTTTCTTT

D gene: -
V gene: TRBV5-1
clone size: once
J gene: TRBJ2-2
CDR3 protein: CASSFNLGINTGELFF
CDR3 DNA: TGCGCCAGCAGCTTTAATCTGGGCATAAACACCGGGGAGCTGTTTTTT

D gene: TRBD1
V gene: TRBV29-1
clone size: -
J gene: TRBJ1-2
CDR3 protein: CSVEFEGGGYGYTF
CDR3 DNA: TGCAGCGTTGAATTTGAAGGGGGCGGCTATGGCTACACCTTC

D gene: -
V gene: TRBV7-6
clone size: -
J gene: TRBJ1-1
CDR3 protein: CASSSSADTEAFF
CDR3 DNA: TGTGCCAGCAGCTCCTCTGCGGACACTGAAGCTTTCTTT

D gene: -
V gene: TRBV7-2
clone size: -
J gene: TRBJ1-1
CDR3 protein: CASSSMFGGSNTEAFF
CDR3 DNA: TGTGCCAGCAGCTCTATGTTCGGGGGAAGCAACACTGAAGCTTTCTTT

D gene: -
V gene: TRBV10-1
clone size: -
J gene: TRBJ2-1
CDR3 protein: CASSEWAGMNEQFF
CDR3 DNA: TGCGCCAGCAGTGAGTGGGCAGGGATGAATGAGCAGTTCTTC

D gene: -
V gene: TRBV9
clone size: -
J gene: TRBJ1-1
CDR3 protein: CASSAFPGVNTEAFF
CDR3 DNA: TGTGCCAGCAGTGCATTCCCGGGAGTGAACACTGAAGCTTTCTTT

D gene: TRBD1
V gene: TRBV19
clone size: -
J gene: TRBJ1-1
CDR3 protein: CASSPTGVGNTEAFF
CDR3 DNA: TGTGCCAGTAGCCCGACAGGGGTTGGGAACACTGAAGCTTTCTTT

D gene: -
V gene: TRBV6-6
clone size: -
J gene: TRBJ2-7
CDR3 protein: CASSYSRGEQYF
CDR3 DNA: TGTGCCAGCAGTTACTCGAGGGGGGAGCAGTACTTC

D gene: TRBD1
V gene: TRBV19
clone size: -
J gene: TRBJ1-2
CDR3 protein: CASSIAQGRNYGYTF
CDR3 DNA: TGTGCCAGTAGTATCGCACAGGGGCGTAACTATGGCTACACCTTC

D gene: -
V gene: TRBV19
clone size: -
J gene: TRBJ1-1
CDR3 protein: CASDRFGEAFF
CDR3 DNA: TGTGCCAGCGACAGGTTTGGGGAAGCTTTCTTT

D gene: -
V gene: TRBV5-1
clone size: once
J gene: TRBJ2-5
CDR3 protein: CASSLALETQYF
CDR3 DNA: TGCGCCAGCAGCTTGGCACTGGAGACCCAGTACTTC

D gene: TRBD1
V gene: TRBV6-6
clone size: -
J gene: TRBJ1-4
CDR3 protein: CASSRGTGPEKLFF
CDR3 DNA: TGTGCCAGCAGTAGAGGGACAGGGCCCGAAAAACTGTTTTTT

D gene: TRBD1
V gene: TRBV5-8
clone size: -
J gene: TRBJ1-6
CDR3 protein: CASSLENSEDRGSPLHF
CDR3 DNA: TGTGCCAGCAGCTTGGAAAATTCGGAAGACAGGGGATCACCCCTCCACTTT

D gene: TRBD1
V gene: TRBV7-3
clone size: -
J gene: TRBJ1-2
CDR3 protein: CASSPLGTGSPGYTF
CDR3 DNA: TGTGCCAGCAGCCCCCTAGGGACAGGGTCTCCTGGCTACACCTTC

D gene: -
V gene: TRBV5-6
clone size: -
J gene: TRBJ1-2
CDR3 protein: CASSLSGAPNYGYTF
CDR3 DNA: TGTGCCAGCAGCTTGTCAGGGGCCCCAAACTATGGCTACACCTTC

D gene: TRBD2
V gene: TRBV2
clone size: -
J gene: TRBJ2-7
CDR3 protein: CASSRRTSGDHEQYF
CDR3 DNA: TGTGCCAGCAGTCGTAGGACTAGCGGGGACCACGAGCAGTACTTC

D gene: -
V gene: TRBV19
clone size: -
J gene: TRBJ1-5
CDR3 protein: CASSGEGQYSNQPQHF
CDR3 DNA: TGTGCCAGTAGTGGGGAAGGACAGTATAGCAATCAGCCCCAGCATTTT

D gene: TRBD1
V gene: TRBV18
clone size: once
J gene: TRBJ1-2
CDR3 protein: CASSRTGSYGYTF
CDR3 DNA: TGTGCCAGCTCACGGACAGGGAGCTATGGCTACACCTTC

D gene: -
V gene: TRBV28
clone size: -
J gene: TRBJ1-4
CDR3 protein: CASSPTDATNEKLFF
CDR3 DNA: TGTGCCAGCAGCCCGACAGATGCAACTAATGAAAAACTGTTTTTT

D gene: -
V gene: TRBV19
clone size: once
J gene: TRBJ2-1
CDR3 protein: CASSRLTDNEQFF
CDR3 DNA: TGTGCCAGTAGTAGGTTAACAGACAATGAGCAGTTCTTC

D gene: -
V gene: TRBV11-1
clone size: -
J gene: TRBJ1-6
CDR3 protein: CASSLDRNSPLHF
CDR3 DNA: TGTGCCAGCAGCTTGGACAGAAATTCACCCCTCCACTTT

D gene: TRBD1
V gene: TRBV2
clone size: once
J gene: TRBJ1-1
CDR3 protein: CASNRNRGNTEAFF
CDR3 DNA: TGTGCCAGCAATCGGAACAGGGGGAACACTGAAGCTTTCTTT

D gene: -
V gene: TRBV6-5
clone size: once
J gene: TRBJ1-2
CDR3 protein: CASSQTALYGYTF
CDR3 DNA: TGTGCCAGCAGTCAAACAGCCCTCTATGGCTACACCTTC

D gene: TRBD1
V gene: TRBV4-2
clone size: -
J gene: TRBJ2-5
CDR3 protein: CASSQATGGLETQYF
CDR3 DNA: TGTGCCAGCAGCCAAGCGACAGGGGGCCTGGAGACCCAGTACTTC

D gene: -
V gene: TRBV6-6
clone size: -
J gene: TRBJ1-4
CDR3 protein: CASSYSSEKLFF
CDR3 DNA: TGTGCCAGCAGTTACTCTAGCGAAAAACTGTTTTTT

D gene: -
V gene: TRBV29-1
clone size: -
J gene: TRBJ1-5
CDR3 protein: CSVGQTENQPQHF
CDR3 DNA: TGCAGCGTTGGCCAGACAGAAAATCAGCCCCAGCATTTT

D gene: -
V gene: TRBV5-5
clone size: -
J gene: TRBJ1-1
CDR3 protein: CASSLTEHEAFF
CDR3 DNA: TGTGCCAGCAGCTTGACGGAGCATGAAGCTTTCTTT

D gene: TRBD1
V gene: TRBV2
clone size: -
J gene: TRBJ2-2
CDR3 protein: CASRRQGPGELFF
CDR3 DNA: TGTGCCAGCAGACGACAGGGACCCGGGGAGCTGTTTTTT

D gene: -
V gene: TRBV30
clone size: -
J gene: TRBJ1-5
CDR3 protein: CAWTGDGNQPQHF
CDR3 DNA: TGTGCCTGGACAGGGGACGGCAATCAGCCCCAGCATTTT

D gene: -
V gene: TRBV28
clone size: -
J gene: TRBJ1-6
CDR3 protein: CASRMKTGYNSPLHF
CDR3 DNA: TGTGCCAGCCGAATGAAGACAGGATATAATTCACCCCTCCACTTT

D gene: TRBD1
V gene: TRBV7-8
clone size: -
J gene: TRBJ2-2
CDR3 protein: CASSQGQGALTGELFF
CDR3 DNA: TGTGCCAGCAGCCAGGGACAGGGGGCGCTTACCGGGGAGCTGTTTTTT

D gene: -
V gene: TRBV27
clone size: -
J gene: TRBJ1-2
CDR3 protein: CASSFRGPDGGYTF
CDR3 DNA: TGTGCCAGCAGTTTCCGTGGGCCAGACGGTGGCTACACCTTC

D gene: -
V gene: TRBV20-1
clone size: -
J gene: TRBJ2-2
CDR3 protein: CSASIIGELFF
CDR3 DNA: TGCAGTGCTAGCATCATCGGGGAGCTGTTTTTT

D gene: -
V gene: TRBV19
clone size: -
J gene: TRBJ1-2
CDR3 protein: CASSIGWRGGANYGYTF
CDR3 DNA: TGTGCCAGTAGTATTGGATGGAGAGGGGGAGCTAACTATGGCTACACCTTC

D gene: TRBD1
V gene: TRBV10-3
clone size: -
J gene: TRBJ2-5
CDR3 protein: CAISESWAGGIGETQYF
CDR3 DNA: TGTGCCATCAGTGAGTCGTGGGCAGGGGGCATCGGAGAGACCCAGTACTTC

D gene: -
V gene: TRBV19
clone size: -
J gene: TRBJ1-4
CDR3 protein: CASARGGPTNEKLFF
CDR3 DNA: TGTGCCAGTGCCCGCGGGGGGCCAACTAATGAAAAACTGTTTTTT

D gene: TRBD1
V gene: TRBV6-5
clone size: -
J gene: TRBJ2-1
CDR3 protein: CASRWSRGPDNEQFF
CDR3 DNA: TGTGCCAGCCGATGGTCCAGGGGGCCGGACAATGAGCAGTTCTTC

D gene: TRBD1
V gene: TRBV7-9
clone size: -
J gene: TRBJ2-7
CDR3 protein: CASSFKDRYYEQYF
CDR3 DNA: TGTGCCAGCAGCTTTAAGGACAGGTACTACGAGCAGTACTTC

D gene: TRBD1
V gene: TRBV5-6
clone size: -
J gene: TRBJ1-6
CDR3 protein: CASSLIGTDNSPLHF
CDR3 DNA: TGTGCCAGCAGCTTGATTGGGACAGATAATTCACCCCTCCACTTT

D gene: -
V gene: TRBV6-1
clone size: -
J gene: TRBJ1-6
CDR3 protein: CASSEAARGYNSPLHF
CDR3 DNA: TGTGCCAGCAGTGAAGCCGCCAGGGGCTATAATTCACCCCTCCACTTT

D gene: TRBD1
V gene: TRBV28
clone size: -
J gene: TRBJ2-7
CDR3 protein: CASATGIKYEQYF
CDR3 DNA: TGTGCCAGCGCGACAGGGATTAAGTACGAGCAGTACTTC

D gene: TRBD2
V gene: TRBV5-1
clone size: -
J gene: TRBJ2-5
CDR3 protein: CASSLSTGGFETQYF
CDR3 DNA: TGCGCCAGCAGCTTGTCGACGGGGGGATTCGAGACCCAGTACTTC

D gene: TRBD2
V gene: TRBV18
clone size: -
J gene: TRBJ2-3
CDR3 protein: CASSRGLGRDTQYF
CDR3 DNA: TGTGCCAGCTCACGGGGACTAGGGAGAGATACGCAGTATTTT

D gene: TRBD1
V gene: TRBV11-2
clone size: -
J gene: TRBJ1-6
CDR3 protein: CASSRQGGNNSPLHF
CDR3 DNA: TGTGCCAGCAGCAGACAGGGGGGAAATAATTCACCCCTCCACTTT

D gene: -
V gene: TRBV5-5
clone size: -
J gene: TRBJ2-1
CDR3 protein: CASTGHSPYNEQFF
CDR3 DNA: TGTGCCAGCACAGGGCATTCACCATACAATGAGCAGTTCTTC

D gene: -
V gene: TRBV19
clone size: -
J gene: TRBJ1-1
CDR3 protein: CASFGSGGAFF
CDR3 DNA: TGTGCCAGTTTCGGGAGTGGGGGAGCTTTCTTT

D gene: TRBD1
V gene: TRBV28
clone size: -
J gene: TRBJ1-2
CDR3 protein: CASSSTGQGGSYGYTF
CDR3 DNA: TGTGCCAGCAGTTCGACGGGACAGGGGGGGTCCTATGGCTACACCTTC

D gene: TRBD1
V gene: TRBV29-1
clone size: -
J gene: TRBJ1-5
CDR3 protein: CSVRRGQGQPQHF
CDR3 DNA: TGCAGCGTGCGCAGGGGGCAGGGTCAGCCCCAGCATTTT

D gene: -
V gene: TRBV2
clone size: -
J gene: TRBJ1-6
CDR3 protein: CASRETAINSPLHF
CDR3 DNA: TGTGCCAGCAGAGAGACAGCCATTAATTCACCCCTCCACTTT

D gene: -
V gene: TRBV4-2
clone size: few
J gene: TRBJ1-4
CDR3 protein: CASSQEVIISATNEKLFF
CDR3 DNA: TGTGCCAGCAGCCAAGAGGTGATTATCTCGGCAACTAATGAAAAACTGTTTTTT

D gene: -
V gene: TRBV23-1
clone size: -
J gene: TRBJ1-5
CDR3 protein: CASSPPHGRDGNQPQHF
CDR3 DNA: TGCGCCAGCAGTCCTCCCCACGGACGGGATGGCAATCAGCCCCAGCATTTT

D gene: TRBD1
V gene: TRBV5-3
clone size: -
J gene: TRBJ1-2
CDR3 protein: CARSLGQGVDGYTF
CDR3 DNA: TGTGCCAGAAGCTTGGGACAGGGGGTAGATGGCTACACCTTC

D gene: -
V gene: TRBV9
clone size: -
J gene: TRBJ1-6
CDR3 protein: CASSVQGLPPLHF
CDR3 DNA: TGTGCCAGCAGCGTCCAGGGATTGCCACCCCTCCACTTT

D gene: -
V gene: TRBV24-1
clone size: -
J gene: TRBJ2-1
CDR3 protein: CATSDVDSGDEQFF
CDR3 DNA: TGTGCCACCAGTGATGTAGATAGCGGCGATGAGCAGTTCTTC